This TCR beta chain was identified in a study of cytomegalovirus exposure and HLA in healthy donors. This clone showed up just once. The junction had 20 bases not matched to a gene; V was cut back by 3 bases and J by 12 bases. CDR1 and CDR2 from the germline V gene are MGHRA and YSYEKL. The CDR3 is 17 amino acids. Researchers ran the PCR with 60 Vbeta and 13 Jbeta primers. Methods used by the authors: In a later analysis, the count reached 80 million or so unique TCR beta chains, with roughly 12 million shared. Repertoires were generated with immunoSEQ multiplex PCR, while TCRdb's copy carries only in-frame clones and drops some. V and J calls and clone size come straight from that table; D and trimming were deduced from the DNA. In the table there are 25,000 to 30,000 clones, roughly 66% of which are singletons.

The source is a male donor in good health and CMV-seropositive. Sequenced: PBMCs. V usage is TRBV4-1 and J usage is TRBJ2-7; 10 positions agree with TRBD1. CDR3 protein: CASSQGWTGGTPKRAYF. For the CDR3, the DNA is TGCGCCAGCAGCCAGGGATGGACAGGGGGTACCCCCAAGCGCGCGTACTTC.